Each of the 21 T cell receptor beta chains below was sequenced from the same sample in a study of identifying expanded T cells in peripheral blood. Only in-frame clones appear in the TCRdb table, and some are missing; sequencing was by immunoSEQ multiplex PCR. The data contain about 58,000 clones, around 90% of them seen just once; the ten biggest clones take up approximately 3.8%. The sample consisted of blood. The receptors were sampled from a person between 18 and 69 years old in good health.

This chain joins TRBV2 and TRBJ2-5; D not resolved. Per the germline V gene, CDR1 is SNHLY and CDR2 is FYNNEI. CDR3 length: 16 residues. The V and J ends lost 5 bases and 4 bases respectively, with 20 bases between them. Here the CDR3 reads CASSPGVGTLGETQYF. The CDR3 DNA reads TGTGCCAGCAGTCCTGGAGTTGGTACACTCGGAGAGACCCAGTACTTC.

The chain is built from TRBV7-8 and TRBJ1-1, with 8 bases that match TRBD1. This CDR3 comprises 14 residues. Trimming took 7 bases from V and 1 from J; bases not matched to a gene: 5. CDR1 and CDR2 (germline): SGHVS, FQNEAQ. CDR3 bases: TGTGCCAGCACCCCCGGGACAGGGAACACTGAAGCTTTCTTT. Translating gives CASTPGTGNTEAFF.

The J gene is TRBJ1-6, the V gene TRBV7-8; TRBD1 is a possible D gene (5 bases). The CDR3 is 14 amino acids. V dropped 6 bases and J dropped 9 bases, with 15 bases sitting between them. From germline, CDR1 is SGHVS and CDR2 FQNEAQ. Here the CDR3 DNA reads TGTGCCAGCAGGATCCAGGGTTGGGGTTCACCCCTCCACTTT. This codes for CASRIQGWGSPLHF.

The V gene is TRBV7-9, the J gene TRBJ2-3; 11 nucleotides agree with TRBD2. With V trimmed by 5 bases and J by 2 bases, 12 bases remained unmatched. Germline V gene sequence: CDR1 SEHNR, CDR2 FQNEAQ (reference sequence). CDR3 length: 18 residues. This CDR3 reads CASSLKPGLAESTDTQYF. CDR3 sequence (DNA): TGTGCCAGCAGCCTAAAACCGGGACTAGCGGAATCCACAGATACGCAGTATTTT.

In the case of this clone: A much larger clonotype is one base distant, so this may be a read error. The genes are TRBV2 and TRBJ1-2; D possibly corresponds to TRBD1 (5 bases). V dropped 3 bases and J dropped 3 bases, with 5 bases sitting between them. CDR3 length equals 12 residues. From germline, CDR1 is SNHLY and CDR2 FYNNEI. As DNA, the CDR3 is TGTGCCAGCAGTGACAGGGACTATGGCTACACCTTC. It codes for CASSDRDYGYTF.

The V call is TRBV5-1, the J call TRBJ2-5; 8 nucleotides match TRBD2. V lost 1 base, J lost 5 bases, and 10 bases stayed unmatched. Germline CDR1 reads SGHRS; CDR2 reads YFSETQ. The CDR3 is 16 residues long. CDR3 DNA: TGCGCCAGCAGCTTGTCGACCGGGGGGGCCGGGGAGACCCAGTACTTC. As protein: CASSLSTGGAGETQYF.

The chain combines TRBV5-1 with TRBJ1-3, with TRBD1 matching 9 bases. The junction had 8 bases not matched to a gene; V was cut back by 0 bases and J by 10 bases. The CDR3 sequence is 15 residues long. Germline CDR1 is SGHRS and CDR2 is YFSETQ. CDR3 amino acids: CASSLAGPGQGTIYF. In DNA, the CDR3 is TGCGCCAGCAGCTTGGCGGGACCGGGACAGGGAACCATATATTTT.

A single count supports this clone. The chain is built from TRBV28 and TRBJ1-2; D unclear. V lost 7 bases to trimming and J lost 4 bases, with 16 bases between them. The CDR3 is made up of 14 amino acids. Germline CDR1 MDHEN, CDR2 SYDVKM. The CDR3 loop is CASTDPTGFYGYTF. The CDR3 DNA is TGTGCCAGCACCGATCCAACGGGTTTCTATGGCTACACCTTC.

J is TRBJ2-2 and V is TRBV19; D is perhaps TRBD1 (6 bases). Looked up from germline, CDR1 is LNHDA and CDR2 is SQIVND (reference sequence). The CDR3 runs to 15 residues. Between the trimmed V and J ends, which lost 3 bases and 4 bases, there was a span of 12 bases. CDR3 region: CASSIKTGLTGELFF. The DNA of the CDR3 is TGTGCCAGTAGTATCAAGACAGGCCTCACCGGGGAGCTGTTTTTT.

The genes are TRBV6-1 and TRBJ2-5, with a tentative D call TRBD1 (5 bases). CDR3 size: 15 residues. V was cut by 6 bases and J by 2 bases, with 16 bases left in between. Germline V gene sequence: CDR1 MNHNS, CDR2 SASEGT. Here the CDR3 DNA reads TGTGCCAGCAGCCGCAACCCCCAGGGACAAGAGACCCAGTACTTC. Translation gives CASSRNPQGQETQYF.

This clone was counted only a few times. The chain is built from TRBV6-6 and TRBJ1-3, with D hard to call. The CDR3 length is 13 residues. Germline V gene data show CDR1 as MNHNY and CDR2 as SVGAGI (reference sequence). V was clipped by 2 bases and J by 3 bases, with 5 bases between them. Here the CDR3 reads CASSYDFGNTIYF. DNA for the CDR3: TGTGCCAGCAGTTACGATTTTGGAAACACCATATATTTT.

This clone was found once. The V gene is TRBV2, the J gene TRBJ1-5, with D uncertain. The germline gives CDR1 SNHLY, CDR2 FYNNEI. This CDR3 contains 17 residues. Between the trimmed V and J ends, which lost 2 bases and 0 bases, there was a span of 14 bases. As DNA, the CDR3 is TGTGCCAGCAGTGAAATAGGGCCCAATTATAGCAATCAGCCCCAGCATTTT. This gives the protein CASSEIGPNYSNQPQHF.

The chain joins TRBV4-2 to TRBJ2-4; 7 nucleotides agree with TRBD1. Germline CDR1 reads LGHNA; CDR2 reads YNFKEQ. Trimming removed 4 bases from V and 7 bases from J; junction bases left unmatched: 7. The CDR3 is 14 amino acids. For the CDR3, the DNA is TGTGCCAGCAGCCCCGACAGGGTGGAGAACATTCAGTACTTC. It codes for CASSPDRVENIQYF.

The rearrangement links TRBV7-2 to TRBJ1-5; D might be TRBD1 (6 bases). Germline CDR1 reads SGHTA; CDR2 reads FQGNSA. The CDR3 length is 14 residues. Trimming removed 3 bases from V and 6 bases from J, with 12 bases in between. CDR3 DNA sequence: TGTGCCAGCAGCTTGACAGGTAGTTCTCAGCCCCAGCATTTT. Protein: CASSLTGSSQPQHF.

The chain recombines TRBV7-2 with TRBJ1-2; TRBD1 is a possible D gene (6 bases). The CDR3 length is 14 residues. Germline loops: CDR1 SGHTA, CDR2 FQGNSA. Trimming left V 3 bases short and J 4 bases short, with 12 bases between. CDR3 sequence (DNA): TGTGCCAGCAGCTTTCAGGGGCTTGGCTATGGCTACACCTTC. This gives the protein CASSFQGLGYGYTF.

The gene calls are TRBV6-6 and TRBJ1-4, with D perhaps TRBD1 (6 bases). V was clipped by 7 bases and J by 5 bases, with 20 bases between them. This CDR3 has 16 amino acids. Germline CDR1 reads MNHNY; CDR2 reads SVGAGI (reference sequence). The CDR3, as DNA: TGTGCCAGCAAAACTACCTACGAACAGGGCAATGAAAAACTGTTTTTT. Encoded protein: CASKTTYEQGNEKLFF.

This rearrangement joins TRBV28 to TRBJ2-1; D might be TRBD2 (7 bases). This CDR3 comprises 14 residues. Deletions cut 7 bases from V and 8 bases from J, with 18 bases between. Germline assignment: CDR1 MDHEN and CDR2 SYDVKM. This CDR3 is CASNIGGDRYEQFF. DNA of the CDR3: TGTGCCAGCAACATAGGGGGGGATAGGTATGAGCAGTTCTTC.

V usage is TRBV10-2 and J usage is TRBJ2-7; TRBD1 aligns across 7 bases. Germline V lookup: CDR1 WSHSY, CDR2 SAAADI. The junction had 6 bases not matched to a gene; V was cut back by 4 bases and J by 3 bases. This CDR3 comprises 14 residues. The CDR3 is CASSAAGGNYEQYF. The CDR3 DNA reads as TGCGCCAGCAGTGCGGCAGGGGGAAACTACGAGCAGTACTTC.

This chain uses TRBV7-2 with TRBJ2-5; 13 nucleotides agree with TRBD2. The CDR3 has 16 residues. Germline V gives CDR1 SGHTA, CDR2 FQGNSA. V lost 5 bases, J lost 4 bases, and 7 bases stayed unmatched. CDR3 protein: CASSPIGLAGAETQYF. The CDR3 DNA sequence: TGTGCCAGCAGCCCGATCGGACTAGCGGGGGCAGAGACCCAGTACTTC.

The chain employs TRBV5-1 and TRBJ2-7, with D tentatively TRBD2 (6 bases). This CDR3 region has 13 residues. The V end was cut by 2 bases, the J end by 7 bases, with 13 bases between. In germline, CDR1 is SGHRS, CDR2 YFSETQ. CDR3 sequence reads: CASSFSGVGEQYF. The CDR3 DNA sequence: TGCGCCAGCAGCTTCTCGGGGGTTGGGGAGCAGTACTTC.

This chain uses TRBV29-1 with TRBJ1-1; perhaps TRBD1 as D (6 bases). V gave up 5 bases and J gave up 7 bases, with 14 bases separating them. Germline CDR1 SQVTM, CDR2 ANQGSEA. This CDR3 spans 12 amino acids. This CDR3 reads CSVRLQGGEAFF. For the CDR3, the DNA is TGCAGCGTTCGACTTCAAGGGGGTGAAGCTTTCTTT.